This T cell receptor (beta chain) was captured by sequencing in a study of T cell responses to AZD1222 COVID-19 vaccine. Using immunoSEQ multiplex PCR, the repertoire was profiled, and TCRdb retains in-frame clones only, with some absent. The table records some 30,000 clones, less than 90% of them present only once. Germline V gene data show CDR1 as LGHNA and CDR2 as YSLEER. The trim removed 3 bases at V and 6 bases at J, leaving 0 bases unmatched. The length of the CDR3 is 15 residues. This clone was counted a few times. The material sequenced was peripheral blood, taken on day 0 of AZD1222 vaccination. The sequence was obtained from an adult in good health. The gene calls are TRBV4-3 and TRBJ2-2; TRBD2 matches at 14 bases. The CDR3 sequence is CASSQTSGGAGELFF. The CDR3 region has the DNA TGCGCCAGCAGCCAGACTAGCGGGGGGGCCGGGGAGCTGTTTTTT.